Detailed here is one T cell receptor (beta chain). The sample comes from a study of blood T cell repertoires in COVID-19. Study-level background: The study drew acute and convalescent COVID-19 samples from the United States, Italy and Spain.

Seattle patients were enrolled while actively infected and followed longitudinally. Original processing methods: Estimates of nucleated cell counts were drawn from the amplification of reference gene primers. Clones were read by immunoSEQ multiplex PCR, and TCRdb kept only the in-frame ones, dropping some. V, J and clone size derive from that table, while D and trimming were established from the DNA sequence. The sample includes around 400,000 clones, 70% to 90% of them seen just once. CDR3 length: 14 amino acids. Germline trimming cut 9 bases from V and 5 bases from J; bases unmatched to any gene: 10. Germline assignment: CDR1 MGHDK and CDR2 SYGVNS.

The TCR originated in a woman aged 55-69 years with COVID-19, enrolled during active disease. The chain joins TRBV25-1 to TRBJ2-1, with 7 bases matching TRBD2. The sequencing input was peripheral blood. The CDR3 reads CASRIAGQDNEQFF. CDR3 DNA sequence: TGTGCCAGTCGGATAGCGGGCCAGGACAATGAGCAGTTCTTC.